This paragraph covers one T cell receptor beta chain sequence. What was amplified from RNA transcripts were TCR beta CDR3 regions. Primed by the HTBI set, a first-round RT-PCR was run on the TCR CDR3. TCRdb reprocessed the multiplex PCR reads via MiXCR and lists one record per CDR3 protein. The repertoire holds 750,000 to 900,000 distinct CDR3 sequences, over 35% seen once, with 8.9% in the top ten. A patient was excluded if there was uncontrolled infection, other autoimmune disease, pregnancy or lactation. Thyroid ultrasound and orbital computed tomography, with clinical symptoms and serum thyroxine and TRAb, informed diagnoses. These data come from a study of T cells in Graves' hyperthyroidism and ophthalmopathy. V was cut by 7 bases and J by 5 bases, with 14 bases left in between. The germline CDR1 and CDR2 sequences are LNHDA and SQIVND (reference sequence). The CDR3 runs 14 residues.

Sequencing was carried out using blood. The chain employs TRBV19 and TRBJ2-2; D ambiguous. This receptor was obtained from a man aged 18 to 29 with Graves' hyperthyroidism. Here the CDR3 DNA reads TGTGCCAGTACGTTTGGGTTGTGGACCGGGGAGCTGTTTTTT. It encodes CASTFGLWTGELFF.